This record concerns one TCR beta chain sequence. Antigen unknown. Method: immunoSEQ multiplex PCR; TCRdb's copy keeps in-frame clones and lacks some. In the table there are 2 million or so clones, about 94% of which are singletons. CDR1 and CDR2 from the germline V gene are MGHRA and YSYEKL. The ends were cut back, 3 bases at V and 4 bases at J, with 16 bases in the middle. This CDR3 has 15 amino acids. Positively selected for CCR7, the CD45RO-negative cells used as naive CD8 cells excluded terminally differentiated effector memory CD45RA+ cells. The data derive from a study of shared clonotypes between healthy human individuals. Study results and caveats: Richness estimates generally favored naive over memory subsets. Shared across four donors were around 5% of the naive CD4 clonotypes. Clonotype sharing among the donors was expected to vary with sequencing depth.

The clonotype comes from a man younger than 35 in good health. The sample consisted of naive CD8+ T cells sorted from blood. The chain links TRBV4-1 to TRBJ2-7, with D perhaps matching TRBD1 (5 bases). As DNA, the CDR3 is TGCGCCAGCAGCCATCATCAGACAGACGTTTACGAGCAGTACTTC. Translated: CASSHHQTDVYEQYF.